Following are 13 T cell receptor beta chains from one sample sequenced in a study of T cells in localized non-small cell lung cancer (dated by TCRdb to 2018 to 2021). The library was made by the immunoSEQ multiplex PCR assay. TCRdb retrieved this table from immuneACCESS and kept in-frame rearrangements only. Not all clones are present; in checked studies, unresolved V genes account for under half, and no reason is known for the remainder. Recorded for this sample are tens of thousands of clones; roughly 89% of them occurred a single time. Jointly, the top ten make up around 20% of the sample. This specimen consisted of peripheral blood, obtained before any cancer treatment. These receptors all come from a man aged 35-69 years with stage I squamous cell lung carcinoma.

This chain uses TRBV5-1 with TRBJ2-7, with D possibly TRBD2 on 7 matching bases. CDR3 length: 16 amino acids. In germline, CDR1 is SGHRS, CDR2 YFSETQ. The ends were cut back, 4 bases at V and 2 bases at J, with 19 bases in the middle. CDR3 sequence (DNA): TGCGCCAGCAGCCTCCCGGAGGGGGGGGCGGCCTACGAGCAGTACTTC. Translated: CASSLPEGGAAYEQYF.

The V and J genes are TRBV29-1 and TRBJ2-2, with TRBD1 matching over 10 bases. Germline V lookup: CDR1 SQVTM, CDR2 ANQGSEA. The trim removed 6 bases at V and 5 bases at J, leaving 3 bases unmatched. There are 13 residues in the CDR3. CDR3 sequence (DNA): TGCAGCGTCCGGACAGGGGGTACCGGGGAGCTGTTTTTT. Its translation: CSVRTGGTGELFF.

The chain uses TRBV4-1 and TRBJ2-5, with D possibly TRBD1 on 6 matching bases. This CDR3 spans 14 amino acids. V was clipped by 1 base and J by 4 bases, with 10 bases between them. Per germline, CDR1 MGHRA and CDR2 YSYEKL. The CDR3 DNA reads as TGCGCCAGCAGCCAAGGCAGCAGGGGAGAGACCCAGTACTTC. Its protein product is CASSQGSRGETQYF.

The chain carries TRBV7-3 and TRBJ2-5; 7 bases align to TRBD1. Germline V gene sequence: CDR1 SGHTA, CDR2 FQGTGA. After removal of 5 bases from V and 2 bases from J, the junction contained 5 bases not matched to a gene. The CDR3 sequence is 14 residues long. The DNA of the CDR3 is TGTGCCAGCAGCCCGACAGGGATGCAAGAGACCCAGTACTTC. This encodes CASSPTGMQETQYF.

This clone was seen only once. V and J are TRBV5-1 and TRBJ1-2, with TRBD1 identical over 9 bases. V lost 3 bases and J lost 1; bases outside the gene matches: 4. Germline V CDR1 and CDR2: SGHRS, YFSETQ. The CDR3 consists of 15 residues. The CDR3 nucleotides read TGCGCCAGCAGCTGGGGGACAGGGCTTAACTATGGCTACACCTTC. It encodes CASSWGTGLNYGYTF.

The CDR3: CASSLAHEQYF. CDR3 in DNA: TGTGCCAGCAGCTTAGCGCACGAGCAGTACTTC. The rearrangement joins TRBV7-2 to TRBJ2-7; D remains ambiguous. The CDR3 is 11 residues long. V was shortened by 0 bases and J by 5 bases, with 2 bases between the two germline ends. CDR1 and CDR2 from the germline V gene are SGHTA and FQGNSA.

The genes are TRBV27 and TRBJ2-5; 14 bases agree with TRBD2. V shed 6 bases and J 1 base; nucleotides not matched to a gene: 4. The CDR3 spans 16 residues. Germline V CDR1 and CDR2: MNHEY, SMNVEV (reference sequence). CDR3 bases: TGTGCCAGCAGAAGACTAGCGGGAGGGATCCAAGAGACCCAGTACTTC. Translated, it gives CASRRLAGGIQETQYF.

The gene calls are TRBV28 and TRBJ2-5, with 7 bases matching TRBD2. The V gene's germline CDR1 is MDHEN and CDR2 SYDVKM. The length of the CDR3 is 14 residues. V lost 6 bases to trimming and J lost 5 bases; unmatched junction nucleotides: 9. The CDR3: CASSPTWTRETQYF. CDR3 DNA sequence: TGTGCCAGCAGCCCTACTTGGACTAGGGAGACCCAGTACTTC. Using reference TRBV28 and TRBJ2-5 for the parts outside the CDR3, the full variable domain is DVKVTQSSRYLVKRTGEKVFLECVQDMDHENMFWYRQDPGLGLRLIYFSYDVKMKEKGDIPEGYSVSREKKERFSLILESASTNQTSMYLCASSPTWTRETQYFGPGTRLLVL.

This clone was found once. This chain joins TRBV7-6 and TRBJ2-5; TRBD1 matches 7 bases. Trimming at V came to 5 bases and at J to 4 bases, leaving 10 bases not matched to a gene. The CDR3 length is 15 residues. The germline V gene encodes CDR1 SGHVS and CDR2 FNYEAQ. Written as DNA, the CDR3 is TGTGCCAGCAGCACCGACAGGGCTCGGGGAGAGACCCAGTACTTC. Translated, it gives CASSTDRARGETQYF.

The rearrangement links TRBV7-9 to TRBJ1-5; 9 bases agree with TRBD1. This CDR3 region has 14 residues. V lost 2 bases and J lost 7; bases outside the gene matches: 3. The germline CDR1 and CDR2 sequences are SEHNR and FQNEAQ (reference sequence). CDR3 in amino acids: CASSLPGQGQPQHF. The CDR3 bases are TGTGCCAGCAGCTTACCGGGACAGGGCCAGCCCCAGCATTTT.

The chain employs TRBV18 and TRBJ2-2; weak D call: TRBD2 (6 bases). CDR3 size: 14 residues. From germline, CDR1 is KGHSH and CDR2 LQKENI. The chain's CDR3 is CAVGDLQNTGELFF. CDR3 bases: TGTGCGGTCGGGGACTTACAGAACACCGGGGAGCTGTTTTTT.

V usage is TRBV5-1 and J usage is TRBJ2-7; 7 positions agree with TRBD1. CDR1 is SGHRS and CDR2 is YFSETQ in the germline V gene. The CDR3 contains 14 residues. V lost 4 bases to trimming and J lost 3 bases; unmatched junction nucleotides: 7. CDR3 loop: CASSPWTGFYEQYF. The CDR3 DNA reads TGCGCCAGCAGCCCGTGGACAGGCTTCTACGAGCAGTACTTC.

This rearrangement joins TRBV29-1 to TRBJ2-7, with unresolved D. The CDR3 is 13 residues long. Trimming pared 4 bases from V and 0 bases from J, leaving 10 bases between. The germline V gene has CDR1 SQVTM and CDR2 ANQGSEA. CDR3 residues: CSVASSDSYEQYF. CDR3 in DNA: TGCAGCGTTGCCAGCAGCGACTCCTACGAGCAGTACTTC.